This T cell receptor beta chain was captured by sequencing in a study of monozygotic twins with inflammatory bowel disease. For this clonotype: The antigen remains unidentified.

Study results and caveats: Especially where disease activity was present, IBD patients had fewer clonotypes in common with others than healthy twins did. Concordant and discordant twins showed no difference in repertoire similarity, possibly from limited power. Differing immunosuppressive treatments may have added variability to patient repertoires.

TCRdb derives one entry per CDR3 protein from the 5' RACE reads, leaving out DNA. This repertoire comprises over 350,000 distinct CDR3 sequences; its ten largest clones make up approximately 2.8%. This sequence originates from a human donor with ulcerative colitis or Crohn's disease, or a healthy co-twin of an affected twin (not recorded which). What was sequenced was blood.

The CDR3: CASSLLGGAVYEQYF. The V gene is TRBV12-3 or TRBV12-4, the J gene TRBJ2-7; TCRdb gives TRBD1 as the D gene, but with no DNA this cannot be confirmed. The CDR3 contains 15 residues.